Reported below is one TCR beta chain. The antigen is undetermined. This sample was taken from a study of cytomegalovirus exposure and HLA in healthy donors. Overall study results and limits: A highly shared variant cluster was judged a likely technical artifact. Further analysis, carried out later, found HLA-associated TCR beta chains more clonally expanded than equally common other chains. A later analysis reported that several of the most significant clusters appeared to be linked to common viral pathogens, among them Epstein-Barr virus. For most subjects, TCR beta sequences were reported to predict HLA-A and HLA-B alleles with accuracy.

PCR involved 60 Vbeta and 13 Jbeta primers. Some clones are missing from TCRdb's copy, which holds only in-frame ones; the method was immunoSEQ multiplex PCR. The table lists 100,000 to 150,000 clones, 70% to 85% of them singletons. V gave up 4 bases and J gave up 2 bases, with 14 bases separating them. The CDR3 is 15 residues long. Germline assignment: CDR1 SGHKS and CDR2 YYEKEE (reference sequence). The sequencing sample was made of PBMCs. This sequence originates from a male donor in good health and CMV-seropositive. V usage is TRBV5-5 and J usage is TRBJ2-3; the D is unclear. The CDR3 here is CASSPVTSLTDTQYF. The CDR3 nucleotides read TGTGCCAGCAGCCCTGTTACGAGCCTCACAGATACGCAGTATTTT.